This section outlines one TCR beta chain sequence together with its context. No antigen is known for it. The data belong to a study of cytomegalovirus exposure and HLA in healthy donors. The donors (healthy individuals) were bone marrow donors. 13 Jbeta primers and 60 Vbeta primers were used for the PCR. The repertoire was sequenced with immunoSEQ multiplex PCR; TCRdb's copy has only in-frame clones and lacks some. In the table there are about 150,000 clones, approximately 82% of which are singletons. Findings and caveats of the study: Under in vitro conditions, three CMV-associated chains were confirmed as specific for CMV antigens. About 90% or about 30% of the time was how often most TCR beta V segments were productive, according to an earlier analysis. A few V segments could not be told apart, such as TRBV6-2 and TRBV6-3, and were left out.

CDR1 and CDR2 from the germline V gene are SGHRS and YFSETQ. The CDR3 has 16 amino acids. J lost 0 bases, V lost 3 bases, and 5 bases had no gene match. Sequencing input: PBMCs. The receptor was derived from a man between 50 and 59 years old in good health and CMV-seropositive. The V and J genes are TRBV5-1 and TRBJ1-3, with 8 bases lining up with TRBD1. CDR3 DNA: TGCGCCAGCAGCTGGGGACAGGTCGCCTCTGGAAACACCATATATTTT. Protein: CASSWGQVASGNTIYF. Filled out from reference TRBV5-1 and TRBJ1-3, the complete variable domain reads KAGVTQTPRYLIKTRGQQVTLSCSPISGHRSVSWYQQTPGQGLQFLFEYFSETQRNKGNFPGRFSGRQFSNSRSEMNVSTLELGDSALYLCASSWGQVASGNTIYFGEGSWLTVV.